This T cell receptor (beta chain) comes out of a study of CD8+CD57+ T cells in acquired aplastic anemia. The overall study: The average for DNA from sorted CD4+ and CD8+ cells was roughly 3 ug.

The study's findings and limits: Some 28 sequences, all CD8+ CDR3, were shared between patients and controls.

This clonotype showed up many times. Its specificity is unknown. Profiles of TCR beta VDJ and CDR3 were generated from a genomic DNA template. One entry per CDR3 protein results from TCRdb running MiXCR on the reads. The sample comprises about 170,000 distinct CDR3 sequences, about three fifths of which are singletons, and 45% rests with the top ten. This CDR3 comprises 13 residues. The germline V and J ends were trimmed by 1 base and 4 bases, with 7 bases remaining between them. Germline V gene sequence: CDR1 SGHTA, CDR2 FQGTGA. This TCR derives from a human donor in good health. The chain has TRBV7-3 and TRBJ2-5, with a weak D call TRBD2 (6 bases). Sequenced material: sorted CD4+, CD8+, or CD8+CD57+ T cells (not recorded which) from PBMCs. The CDR3 nucleotides are TGTGCCAGCAGCTTAAACGGGGGAGAGACCCAGTACTTC. Amino acids: CASSLNGGETQYF.